The next 23 T cell receptor beta chains were all read from a single sample in a study of T-cell memory formation after mild COVID-19. TCRdb reprocessed the 5' RACE reads via MiXCR and lists one record per CDR3 protein. The repertoire holds fewer than 350,000 distinct CDR3 sequences, with 7% to 10% as singletons. The sequenced material came from PBMCs or a T cell subset sorted from them (not recorded which). These receptor sequences come from a man aged 18 to 30 who had mild COVID-19 (a few samples of this study predate the infection). Cell type and time point are not known.

This clonotype was observed a handful of times. The rearrangement links TRBV27 to TRBJ2-7, with 9 positions matching TRBD1. The J segment lost 6 bases and the V segment lost 7 bases, leaving 10 bases of the junction unmatched. CDR3 length equals 14 residues. CDR1 and CDR2 from the germline V gene are MNHEY and SMNVEV (reference sequence). CDR3: CASTSQGAGFEQYF. CDR3 DNA sequence: TGTGCCAGCACCTCACAGGGGGCTGGCTTCGAGCAGTACTTC.

This clonotype was counted between two and nine times. The rearrangement joins TRBV20-1 to TRBJ2-7; D uncertain. The V gene's germline CDR1 is DFQATT and CDR2 SNEGSKA (reference sequence). Trimming removed 2 bases from V and 0 bases from J, with 14 bases in between. The CDR3 is 15 residues long. This CDR3 is CSARPGPILSYEQYV. In nucleotides, the CDR3 is TGCAGTGCTAGACCTGGGCCAATCCTCTCCTACGAGCAGTACGTC.

The chain joins TRBV7-2 to TRBJ2-7; D remains unclear. Trimming stripped 3 bases from V and 5 bases from J, with 14 bases between. Germline V gene sequence: CDR1 SGHTA, CDR2 FQGNSA. This CDR3 region has 14 residues. Here the CDR3 reads CASSFYSLENEQYF. The CDR3 DNA reads as TGTGCCAGCAGCTTCTACAGCCTGGAAAACGAGCAGTACTTC. The whole variable domain, remainder taken from reference TRBV7-2 and TRBJ2-7, is GAGVSQSPSNKVTEKGKDVELRCDPISGHTALYWYRQSLGQGLEFLIYFQGNSAPDKSGLPSDRFSAERTGGSVSTLTIQRTQQEDSAVYLCASSFYSLENEQYFGPGTRLTVT.

This clonotype appeared a few times. The CDR3 sequence is CASSSTAWDGQPQHF. The CDR3 DNA is TGTGCCAGCAGTTCCACAGCCTGGGATGGTCAGCCCCAGCATTTT. The chain has TRBV6-5 and TRBJ1-5; no clear D gene. The V and J ends lost 4 bases and 6 bases respectively, with 16 bases between them. Germline V lookup: CDR1 MNHEY, CDR2 SVGAGI. The CDR3 is made up of 15 amino acids.

This clonotype has a count of ten or more. The V and J genes are TRBV27 and TRBJ2-5, with D perhaps matching TRBD1 (5 bases). Germline CDR1 is MNHEY and CDR2 is SMNVEV (reference sequence). CDR3 length equals 14 residues. V was pared by 0 bases and J by 3 bases, with 8 bases between. The CDR3 is CASSLSRREETQYF. In nucleotides, the CDR3 is TGTGCCAGCAGTTTATCCCGCAGGGAAGAGACCCAGTACTTC.

This clonotype showed up just a few times. The V and J genes are TRBV4-2 and TRBJ2-5; D is perhaps TRBD1 (6 bases). Trimming cost V 3 bases and J 2 bases, with 10 bases left between them. Germline CDR1 and CDR2: LGHNA and YNFKEQ. This CDR3 contains 14 residues. The CDR3 sequence: CASSHADSQETQYF. CDR3 nucleotides: TGTGCCAGCAGCCACGCGGACAGTCAAGAGACCCAGTACTTC.

The chain is built from TRBV29-1 and TRBJ1-1; possibly TRBD1 for D (5 bases). The V gene's germline CDR1 is SQVTM and CDR2 ANQGSEA. The CDR3 consists of 13 residues. V was clipped by 7 bases and J by 1 base, with 13 bases between them. The CDR3 is CSANRDGNTEAFF. The CDR3 DNA sequence: TGCAGCGCCAACCGGGACGGGAACACTGAAGCTTTCTTT.

This clonotype was seen only once. The chain couples TRBV13 to TRBJ1-1, with 7 nucleotides matching TRBD1. Germline CDR1 is PRHDT and CDR2 is FYEKMQ (reference sequence). The V gene end was trimmed by 6 bases and the J gene end by 7 bases; junction bases not matched to a gene: 11. This CDR3 region has 14 residues. The CDR3 DNA is TGTGCCAGCAGATTAAGGGGACAGAGGTATGAAGCTTTCTTT. Amino acids: CASRLRGQRYEAFF.

This clonotype has ten or more counts. V and J are TRBV7-9 and TRBJ2-2; D possibly corresponds to TRBD1 (5 bases). Per the germline V gene, CDR1 is SEHNR and CDR2 is FQNEAQ (reference sequence). The CDR3 totals 14 residues. V was cut by 1 base and J by 7 bases, with 10 bases left in between. The CDR3 DNA reads TGTGCCAGCAGCTTAGTCCAGGGTGGCGGGGAGCTGTTTTTT. Amino acids: CASSLVQGGGELFF.

The chain employs TRBV4-1 and TRBJ1-5; D is perhaps TRBD1 (6 bases). This CDR3 region has 15 residues. Looked up from germline, CDR1 is MGHRA and CDR2 is YSYEKL. V was cut by 4 bases and J by 5 bases, with 15 bases left in between. CDR3 nucleotides: TGCGCCAGCAGCCGCGGGGGGCAGGGACATCAGCCCCAGCATTTT. The encoded protein is CASSRGGQGHQPQHF.

The chain has TRBV3-1 and TRBJ2-1; 10 nucleotides match TRBD2. The V gene end was trimmed by 4 bases and the J gene end by 4 bases; junction bases not matched to a gene: 1. Germline V gives CDR1 LGHDT, CDR2 YNNKEL (reference sequence). This CDR3 is 14 amino acids long. Here the CDR3 reads CASSRTSGYNEQFF. The CDR3 DNA reads as TGTGCCAGCAGCCGGACTAGCGGATACAATGAGCAGTTCTTC.

This chain joins TRBV7-8 and TRBJ1-1, with D hard to call. Trimming removed 3 bases at V and 3 bases at J, with 11 bases between. Germline loops: CDR1 SGHVS, CDR2 FQNEAQ. There are 14 residues in the CDR3. CDR3 protein: CASSFRHRHTEAFF. CDR3 coding DNA: TGTGCCAGCAGCTTCAGACACAGACACACTGAAGCTTTCTTT.

This clonotype was recorded at least ten times. J is TRBJ2-5 and V is TRBV2, with a tentative D call TRBD1 (6 bases). This CDR3 is 14 amino acids long. Germline values: CDR1 SNHLY, CDR2 FYNNEI. Trimming took 4 bases from V and 2 from J, leaving 11 bases between them. The DNA of the CDR3 is TGTGCCAGCAGTGTGGACAGCGTACAAGAGACCCAGTACTTC. Protein sequence: CASSVDSVQETQYF.

About this clonotype: A much larger clone differs by one base, so this may be a read error. This chain uses TRBV7-8 with TRBJ1-2; D gene uncertain. Trimming shortened V by 2 bases and J by 7 bases, and 8 bases separated the two germline ends. The germline V gene encodes CDR1 SGHVS and CDR2 FQNEAQ. The CDR3 runs 12 residues. The CDR3 reads CASSLPGSGYTF. CDR3 in DNA: TGTGCCAGCAGCTTACCGGGGAGTGGCTACACCTTC.

This clonotype was detected a few times. V gene TRBV18 combines with J gene TRBJ1-1; D not certain. CDR1 KGHSH and CDR2 LQKENI come from the germline V gene. The CDR3 sequence is 13 residues long. The V and J ends lost 2 bases and 0 bases respectively, with 4 bases between them. The CDR3, as DNA: TGTGCCAGCTCACCAGACATGAACACTGAAGCTTTCTTT. Its translation: CASSPDMNTEAFF.

The table lists this clonotype with a few counts. This chain joins TRBV7-2 and TRBJ2-3; 8 positions match TRBD2. From germline, CDR1 is SGHTA and CDR2 FQGNSA. The CDR3 totals 14 residues. Unmatched junction bases numbered 8, after V lost 5 bases and J lost 7 bases. CDR3 nucleotide sequence: TGTGCCAGCAGCGCCAGACTAGCGATGAATACGCAGTATTTT. Translating it yields CASSARLAMNTQYF.

This clonotype was counted at least ten times. The chain is built from TRBV3-1 and TRBJ2-3; no definite D call. The CDR3 spans 12 residues. The germline CDR1 and CDR2 sequences are LGHDT and YNNKEL (reference sequence). Trimming pared 3 bases from V and 7 bases from J, leaving 8 bases between. This chain's CDR3 is CASSHTTHTQYF. The CDR3 nucleotides are TGTGCCAGCAGCCACACAACCCATACGCAGTATTTT.

J is TRBJ2-1 and V is TRBV20-1; TRBD2 agrees at 15 bases. J was trimmed by 2 bases and V by 6 bases; bases with no gene match: 2. The CDR3 totals 15 residues. Germline values: CDR1 DFQATT, CDR2 SNEGSKA (reference sequence). CDR3 DNA: TGCAGTGCAGGACTAGCGGGGGGGCCCTACAATGAGCAGTTCTTC. Its translation: CSAGLAGGPYNEQFF.

The chain is built from TRBV7-8 and TRBJ1-4; no reliable D call. CDR1 and CDR2 (germline): SGHVS, FQNEAQ. There are 14 residues in the CDR3. V was cut by 2 bases and J by 7 bases, with 11 bases left in between. CDR3 DNA sequence: TGTGCCAGCAGCTTAATGGGGATTGGTGAAAAACTGTTTTTT. This codes for CASSLMGIGEKLFF.

This clonotype was counted many times. The gene calls are TRBV4-3 and TRBJ2-1, with unresolved D. Germline CDR1 reads LGHNA; CDR2 reads YSLEER. This CDR3 contains 14 residues. The V end was cut by 0 bases, the J end by 5 bases, with 8 bases between. CDR3 bases: TGCGCCAGCAGCCAAGATCTGCGGAACAATGAGCAGTTCTTC. Its protein product is CASSQDLRNNEQFF.

The sample holds a few counts of this clonotype. The rearrangement joins TRBV7-6 to TRBJ1-1, with D uncertain. Germline V gene sequence: CDR1 SGHVS, CDR2 FNYEAQ. The CDR3 runs to 15 residues. V lost 6 bases and J 4 bases, leaving 18 bases between the germline ends. For the CDR3, the DNA is TGTGCCAGCAGAGAATCGGACGCGGCGGGCACTGAAGCTTTCTTT. Its protein product is CASRESDAAGTEAFF.

This clonotype was seen repeatedly, ten times or more. This chain joins TRBV20-1 and TRBJ2-5; tentatively, D is TRBD2 (5 bases). The CDR3 sequence is 13 residues long. Germline values: CDR1 DFQATT, CDR2 SNEGSKA (reference sequence). Trimming pared 4 bases from V and 4 bases from J, leaving 13 bases between. The CDR3 DNA sequence: TGCAGTGCTACTATGGGGAGAGGAGAGACCCAGTACTTC. Protein product: CSATMGRGETQYF.

The chain joins TRBV5-5 to TRBJ2-1; D is perhaps TRBD1 or TRBD2 (5 bases each). Germline V gene sequence: CDR1 SGHKS, CDR2 YYEKEE (reference sequence). V was clipped by 4 bases and J by 7 bases, with 18 bases between them. The CDR3 is made up of 15 amino acids. The CDR3 sequence is CASSPTGARTNEQFF. The CDR3 DNA reads as TGTGCCAGCAGCCCGACCGGGGCCCGCACGAATGAGCAGTTCTTC.